These 12 T cell receptor beta chains came from one sample sequenced in a study of cytomegalovirus exposure and HLA in healthy donors. Both 60 Vbeta primers and 13 Jbeta primers went into the PCR. The data were produced by immunoSEQ multiplex PCR, yet TCRdb's version contains in-frame clones alone and is incomplete. The repertoire has roughly 170,000 clones, 65% to 75% of them found once; the top ten carry approximately 1.5%. The specimen sequenced was PBMCs. These receptors were collected from a girl between 5 and 17 years old in good health and CMV-seronegative.

The V gene is TRBV2, the J gene TRBJ2-7; TRBD2 might be the D (5 bases). Trimming removed 3 bases from V and 5 bases from J, with 23 bases in between. CDR1 and CDR2 (germline): SNHLY, FYNNEI. This CDR3 has 17 residues. CDR3 protein: CASSDGFGGGAPHEQYF. For the CDR3, the DNA is TGTGCCAGCAGTGACGGTTTCGGAGGAGGTGCCCCCCACGAGCAGTACTTC.

The chain combines TRBV6-5 with TRBJ2-7; possibly TRBD2 for D (5 bases). CDR3 size: 15 residues. V was pared by 4 bases and J by 2 bases, with 15 bases between. CDR1 is MNHEY, CDR2 SVGAGI, per germline. The CDR3 region is CASSLEAEQTYEQYF. The CDR3 DNA reads as TGTGCCAGCAGTTTAGAAGCGGAACAAACCTACGAGCAGTACTTC.

This rearrangement joins TRBV7-9 to TRBJ1-5; D may be TRBD1 (6 bases). CDR1 and CDR2 from the germline V gene are SEHNR and FQNEAQ (reference sequence). V was clipped by 5 bases and J by 6 bases, with 11 bases between them. This CDR3 is built from 13 residues. The CDR3 region is CASSTDRGQPQHF. The CDR3 bases are TGTGCCAGCAGCACGGACAGAGGTCAGCCCCAGCATTTT.

The V and J genes are TRBV6-6 and TRBJ1-1; 12 nucleotides align to TRBD1. The V gene end was trimmed by 7 bases and the J gene end by 4 bases; junction bases not matched to a gene: 4. The germline V gene has CDR1 MNHNY and CDR2 SVGAGI (reference sequence). The CDR3 has 14 amino acids. CDR3 region: CASISGQGATEAFF. The DNA for the CDR3 is TGTGCCAGCATCTCGGGACAGGGGGCCACTGAAGCTTTCTTT.

In its sample, this clone was seen a few times. The chain carries TRBV5-1 and TRBJ2-5; D might be TRBD2 (6 bases). Germline-derived CDR1 and CDR2 are SGHRS and YFSETQ. The CDR3 is 14 residues long. V lost 0 bases and J lost 5, with 11 bases in between. CDR3 sequence: CASSLALAAETQYF. CDR3 nucleotide sequence: TGCGCCAGCAGCTTGGCACTAGCAGCCGAGACCCAGTACTTC.

The V and J genes are TRBV7-8 and TRBJ1-6; possible D gene TRBD1, 5 bases. The ends were cut back, 6 bases at V and 7 bases at J, with 13 bases in the middle. Germline lookup yields CDR1 SGHVS and CDR2 FQNEAQ. This CDR3 is 14 amino acids long. CDR3 DNA sequence: TGTGCCAGCAGACAGGACAATGGGAATTCACCCCTCCACTTT. This sequence encodes CASRQDNGNSPLHF.

The chain joins TRBV2 to TRBJ1-1; no clear D. The CDR3 is made up of 14 amino acids. Germline-derived CDR1 and CDR2 are SNHLY and FYNNEI. V was clipped by 1 base and J by 0 bases, with 6 bases between them. The CDR3 is CASSEGVMNTEAFF. In DNA form, the CDR3 reads TGTGCCAGCAGTGAAGGAGTCATGAACACTGAAGCTTTCTTT.

The chain is built from TRBV14 and TRBJ2-7, with a weak D call TRBD1 (6 bases). This CDR3 region has 15 residues. Germline loops: CDR1 SGHDN, CDR2 FVKESK. V lost 1 base to trimming and J lost 0 bases, with 10 bases between them. The CDR3 here is CASSQGTGSSYEQYF. The DNA of the CDR3 is TGTGCCAGCAGCCAAGGAACAGGGAGCTCCTACGAGCAGTACTTC.

This clone came up a few times. V is TRBV11-2 and J is TRBJ2-7; 9 nucleotides align to TRBD1. The ends lost 5 bases at V and 3 bases at J; junction bases unmatched: 14. Germline V gene data show CDR1 as SGHAT and CDR2 as FQNNGV. CDR3 length equals 17 residues. DNA of the CDR3: TGTGCCAGCAGCCATGAGGACAGGGGCCCCCTTAGCTACGAGCAGTACTTC. It specifies CASSHEDRGPLSYEQYF.

The chain combines TRBV5-8 with TRBJ1-4; D is ambiguous. The CDR3 consists of 15 residues. Germline V gene data show CDR1 as SGHTS and CDR2 as YDEGEE. Deletions cut 3 bases from V and 0 bases from J, with 9 bases between. CDR3 sequence reads: CASSSGWATNEKLFF. CDR3 in DNA: TGTGCCAGCAGCTCCGGGTGGGCAACTAATGAAAAACTGTTTTTT.

The chain's CDR3 is CAGLLGYTF. CDR3 sequence (DNA): TGTGCCGGCCTGCTTGGCTACACCTTC. This chain connects TRBV6-9 to TRBJ1-2; D remains ambiguous. Germline V gene data show CDR1 as MNHGY and CDR2 as SVAAGI. There are 9 residues in the CDR3. Trimming shortened V by 11 bases and J by 7 bases, and 8 bases separated the two germline ends.

The genes are TRBV27 and TRBJ1-2; tentative D call: TRBD1 (5 bases). The CDR3 runs to 13 residues. CDR1 is MNHEY and CDR2 is SMNVEV in the germline V gene (reference sequence). Deletions cut 5 bases from V and 2 bases from J, with 9 bases between. CDR3 amino acids: CASSIQGNYGYTF. The CDR3 DNA is TGTGCCAGCAGTATTCAGGGAAACTATGGCTACACCTTC.